Described below is a single T cell receptor beta chain sequence and its context. Its specificity is unknown. Germline trimming cut 3 bases from V and 8 bases from J; bases unmatched to any gene: 7. The CDR3 totals 13 residues. Germline CDR1 SGHDT, CDR2 YYEEEE. These data belong to a study of shared clonotypes between healthy human individuals. Whole-study findings and limits: Specimens sampled were limited to blood, with tissue repertoires likely differing.

Only CD45RO-negative cells positively selected for CCR7 counted as naive CD8 cells, so terminally differentiated effector memory CD45RA+ cells were excluded. Method: immunoSEQ multiplex PCR; TCRdb's copy keeps in-frame clones and lacks some. Of about 590,000 clones listed, around 95% were seen once; the top ten hold approximately 0.1%. This clonotype was sampled from a young woman in good health. Sequences were obtained from naive CD8+ T cells sorted from blood. The V call is TRBV5-6, the J call TRBJ1-2; 7 nucleotides agree with TRBD1. CDR3 region: CASSSGGVVGYTF. The DNA for the CDR3 is TGTGCCAGCAGCTCAGGGGGGGTCGTCGGCTACACCTTC. The full variable domain, completed using reference TRBV5-6 and TRBJ1-2, is DAGVTQSPTHLIKTRGQQVTLRCSPKSGHDTVSWYQQALGQGPQFIFQYYEEEERQRGNFPDRFSGHQFPNYSSELNVNALLLGDSALYLCASSSGGVVGYTFGSGTRLTVV.